There are a few counts of the clone carrying this T cell receptor beta chain. What it binds is unknown. TCR alpha and TCR beta cDNA libraries carrying sample barcodes and UMIs were produced by 5'RACE using constant-segment primers. TCRdb processed the 5' RACE reads anew with MiXCR; each CDR3 protein has one entry. This sample has about 560,000 distinct CDR3 sequences, with roughly 21% found just once. This specimen comes from a study of T-cell memory formation after mild COVID-19. Study outcomes and limitations: Researchers found some responding clones in pre-infection memory, a sign that cross-reactive memory joined. Of the contracting clones, CD4+ ones lay mainly in CM and EM, and CD8+ ones in EMRA. Among clones contracting day 15 to 85, CD4/CD8 was balanced, whereas later expanders leaned CD4+.

The CDR3 covers 12 residues. Germline CDR1 MNHEY, CDR2 SVGAGI. The J segment lost 2 bases and the V segment lost 8 bases, leaving 1 base of the junction unmatched. This chain links TRBV6-5 with TRBJ2-3, with 7 nucleotides matching TRBD2. Specimen: PBMCs or a T cell subset sorted from them (not recorded which). The clonotype was recovered from an adult woman who had mild COVID-19 (a few samples of this study predate the infection). Cell type and time point are not known. The CDR3 protein is CASRDYTDTQYF. The DNA of the CDR3 is TGTGCCAGCCGGGACTACACAGATACGCAGTATTTT.